What follows describes a single TCR beta chain. This entry is derived from a study of cytomegalovirus exposure and HLA in healthy donors. Germline loops: CDR1 MDHEN, CDR2 SYDVKM. The CDR3 contains 15 residues. Trimming took 4 bases from V and 2 from J, leaving 14 bases between them. The PCR employed 60 Vbeta primers together with 13 Jbeta primers. Sequencing used immunoSEQ multiplex PCR; TCRdb keeps in-frame clones, though not all of them. The table has under 250,000 clones, about 80% seen once; the top ten hold 2.9%. This chain joins TRBV28 and TRBJ1-2; TRBD1 is a possible D gene (6 bases). Sample: PBMCs. The TCR comes from a woman aged 30 to 39 in good health and CMV-seronegative. CDR3 region: CASSYRDRWNYGYTF. As DNA, the CDR3 is TGTGCCAGCAGTTATAGAGACAGGTGGAACTATGGCTACACCTTC.